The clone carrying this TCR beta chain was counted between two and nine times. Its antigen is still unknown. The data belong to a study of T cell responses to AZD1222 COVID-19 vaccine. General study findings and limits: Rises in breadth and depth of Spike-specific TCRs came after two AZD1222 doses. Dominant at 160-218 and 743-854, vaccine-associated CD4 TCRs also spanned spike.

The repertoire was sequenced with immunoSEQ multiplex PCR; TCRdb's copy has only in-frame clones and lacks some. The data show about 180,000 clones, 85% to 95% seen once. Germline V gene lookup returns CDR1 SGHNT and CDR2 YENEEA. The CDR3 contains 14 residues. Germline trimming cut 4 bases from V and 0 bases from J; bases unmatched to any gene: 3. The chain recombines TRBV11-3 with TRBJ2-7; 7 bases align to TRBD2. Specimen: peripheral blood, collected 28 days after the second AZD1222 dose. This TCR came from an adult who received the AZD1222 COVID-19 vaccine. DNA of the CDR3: TGTGCCAGCAGCTACCGGGGGGACTCCTACGAGCAGTACTTC. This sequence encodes CASSYRGDSYEQYF. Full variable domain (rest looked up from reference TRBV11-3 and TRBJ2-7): EAGVVQSPRYKIIEKKQPVAFWCNPISGHNTLYWYLQNLGQGPELLIRYENEEAVDDSQLPKDRFSAERLKGVDSTLKIQPAELGDSAVYLCASSYRGDSYEQYFGPGTRLTVT.